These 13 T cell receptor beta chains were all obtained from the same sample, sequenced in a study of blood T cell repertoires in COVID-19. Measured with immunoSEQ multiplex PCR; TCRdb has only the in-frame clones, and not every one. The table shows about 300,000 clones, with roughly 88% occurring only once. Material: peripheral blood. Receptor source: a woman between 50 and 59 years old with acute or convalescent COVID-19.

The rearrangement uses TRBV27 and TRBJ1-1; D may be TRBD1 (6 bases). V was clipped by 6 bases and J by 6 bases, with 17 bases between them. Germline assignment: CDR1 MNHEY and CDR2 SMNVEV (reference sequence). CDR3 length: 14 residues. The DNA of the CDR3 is TGTGCCAGCAGCTCCGAACAGGGCGAGCCTGAAGCTTTCTTT. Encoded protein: CASSSEQGEPEAFF.

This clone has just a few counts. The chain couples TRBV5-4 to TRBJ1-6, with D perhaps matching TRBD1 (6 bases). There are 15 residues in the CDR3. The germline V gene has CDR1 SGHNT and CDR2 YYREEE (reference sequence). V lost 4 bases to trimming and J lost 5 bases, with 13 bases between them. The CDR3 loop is CASSPDSVDNSPLHF. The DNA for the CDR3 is TGTGCCAGCAGCCCGGACAGTGTTGATAATTCACCCCTCCACTTT.

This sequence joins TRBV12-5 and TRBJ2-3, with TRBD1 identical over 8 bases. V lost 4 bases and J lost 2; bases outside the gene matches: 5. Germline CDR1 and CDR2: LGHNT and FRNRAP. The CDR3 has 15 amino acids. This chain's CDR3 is CASGWGRGLTDTQYF. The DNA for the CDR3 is TGTGCTAGTGGTTGGGGCAGGGGGCTCACAGATACGCAGTATTTT.

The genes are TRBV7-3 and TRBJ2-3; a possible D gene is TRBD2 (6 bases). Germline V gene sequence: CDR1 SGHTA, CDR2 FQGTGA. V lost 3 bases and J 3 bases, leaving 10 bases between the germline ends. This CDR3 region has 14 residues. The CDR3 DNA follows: TGTGCCAGCAGCTTTAGTGGACTAACAGATACGCAGTATTTT. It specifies CASSFSGLTDTQYF.

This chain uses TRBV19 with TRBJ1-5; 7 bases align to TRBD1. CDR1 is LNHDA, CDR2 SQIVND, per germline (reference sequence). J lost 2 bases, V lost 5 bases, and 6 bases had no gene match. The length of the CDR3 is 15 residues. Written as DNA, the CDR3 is TGTGCCAGTAGTCAAAGGGGGCGAGGCAATCAGCCCCAGCATTTT. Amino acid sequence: CASSQRGRGNQPQHF.

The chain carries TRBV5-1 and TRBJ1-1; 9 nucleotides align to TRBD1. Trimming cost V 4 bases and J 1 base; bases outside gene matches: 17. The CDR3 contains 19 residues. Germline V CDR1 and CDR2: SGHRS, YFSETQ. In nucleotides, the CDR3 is TGCGCCAGCAGCCTATGGACAGGGGTAGGATTTTCAGGGAACACTGAAGCTTTCTTT. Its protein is CASSLWTGVGFSGNTEAFF.

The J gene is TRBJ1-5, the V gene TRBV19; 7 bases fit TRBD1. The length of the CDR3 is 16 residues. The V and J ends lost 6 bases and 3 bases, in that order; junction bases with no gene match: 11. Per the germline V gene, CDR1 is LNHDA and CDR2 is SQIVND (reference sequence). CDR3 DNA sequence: TGTGCCAGTAGAGGAGGGGACAGCATAATCAATCAGCCCCAGCATTTT. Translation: CASRGGDSIINQPQHF.

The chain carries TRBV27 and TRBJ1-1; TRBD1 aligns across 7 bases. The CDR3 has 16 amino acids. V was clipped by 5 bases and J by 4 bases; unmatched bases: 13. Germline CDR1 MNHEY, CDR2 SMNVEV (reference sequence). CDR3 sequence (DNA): TGTGCCAGCAGTCGTGAGACAGGGCTAGCTTCCACTGAAGCTTTCTTT. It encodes CASSRETGLASTEAFF.

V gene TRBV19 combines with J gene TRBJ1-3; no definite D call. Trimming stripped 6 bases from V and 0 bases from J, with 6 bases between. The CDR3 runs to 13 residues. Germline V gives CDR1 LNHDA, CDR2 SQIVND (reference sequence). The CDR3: CASSLLSGNTIYF. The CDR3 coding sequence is TGTGCCAGTAGCCTCCTCTCTGGAAACACCATATATTTT. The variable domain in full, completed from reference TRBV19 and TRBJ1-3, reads DGGITQSPKYLFRKEGQNVTLSCEQNLNHDAMYWYRQDPGQGLRLIYYSQIVNDFQKGDIAEGYSVSREKKESFPLTVTSAQKNPTAFYLCASSLLSGNTIYFGEGSWLTVV.

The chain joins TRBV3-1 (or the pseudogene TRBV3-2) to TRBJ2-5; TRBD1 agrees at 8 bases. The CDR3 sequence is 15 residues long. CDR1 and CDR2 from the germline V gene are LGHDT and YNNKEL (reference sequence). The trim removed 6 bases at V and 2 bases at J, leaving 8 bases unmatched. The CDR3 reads CASSRPYRGQETQYF. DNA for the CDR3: TGTGCCAGCAGTCGCCCCTACAGGGGGCAAGAGACCCAGTACTTC.

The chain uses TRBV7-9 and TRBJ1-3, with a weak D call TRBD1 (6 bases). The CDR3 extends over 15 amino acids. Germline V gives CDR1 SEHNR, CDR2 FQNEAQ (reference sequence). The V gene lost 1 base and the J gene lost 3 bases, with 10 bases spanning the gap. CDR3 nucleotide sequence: TGTGCCAGCAGCTTAGTCACAGGGATTGGAAACACCATATATTTT. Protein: CASSLVTGIGNTIYF.

The chain's CDR3 is CASSFGAGSGYTF. CDR3 DNA: TGTGCCAGCAGTTTTGGGGCAGGATCTGGCTACACCTTC. The rearrangement joins TRBV27 to TRBJ1-2; tentatively, D is TRBD1 (5 bases). V was trimmed by 3 bases and J by 7 bases, leaving 12 bases between them. This CDR3 contains 13 residues. Looked up from germline, CDR1 is MNHEY and CDR2 is SMNVEV (reference sequence).

CDR3 coding DNA: TGTGCCAGCTCACCACCGACAGGTCATCGTCAACTGTTTTTT. Protein: CASSPPTGHRQLFF. The chain is built from TRBV18 and TRBJ1-4; weak D call: TRBD1 (6 bases). CDR3 length equals 14 residues. Germline V gene data show CDR1 as KGHSH and CDR2 as LQKENI. Trimming removed 0 bases at V and 12 bases at J, with 14 bases between. Complete variable domain (other parts from reference TRBV18 and TRBJ1-4): NAGVMQNPRHLVRRRGQEARLRCSPMKGHSHVYWYRQLPEEGLKFMVYLQKENIIDESGMPKERFSAEFPKEGPSILRIQQVVRGDSAAYFCASSPPTGHRQLFFGSGTQLSVL.